The 22 T cell receptor beta chains reported below all come from one sample, sequenced in a study of blood T cell repertoires in COVID-19. Method: immunoSEQ multiplex PCR; TCRdb's copy keeps in-frame clones and lacks some. The sample gives around 200,000 clones, less than 85% of which show up once; about 17% is in the top ten. Specimen: PBMCs or T cells enriched from blood (not recorded which). Every receptor here comes from a man aged 35-49 years who had recovered from COVID-19.

The chain is built from TRBV6-2 or TRBV6-3 and TRBJ2-7; TRBD2 might be the D (5 bases). CDR1 and CDR2 (germline): MNHEY, SVGEGT. The length of the CDR3 is 15 residues. Trimming removed 4 bases at V and 5 bases at J, with 18 bases between. The CDR3 loop is CASSSQRRRSHEQYF. In nucleotides, the CDR3 is TGTGCCAGCAGTTCTCAGCGCCGGAGGTCCCACGAGCAGTACTTC.

This chain joins TRBV6-5 and TRBJ1-1, with D maybe TRBD1 (5 bases). This CDR3 contains 16 residues. Trimming removed 0 bases at V and 1 base at J, with 12 bases between. Germline lookup yields CDR1 MNHEY and CDR2 SVGAGI. Here the CDR3 DNA reads TGTGCCAGCAGTTACTCCCAAGGGGCAGGGAACACTGAAGCTTTCTTT. This gives the protein CASSYSQGAGNTEAFF.

The chain is built from TRBV18 and TRBJ1-5; 12 nucleotides align to TRBD1. This CDR3 has 18 amino acids. The V gene end was trimmed by 2 bases and the J gene end by 2 bases; junction bases not matched to a gene: 7. The germline gives CDR1 KGHSH, CDR2 LQKENI. This CDR3 is CASSPVGQGAVRNQPQHF. DNA for the CDR3: TGTGCCAGCTCACCAGTGGGACAGGGGGCTGTTCGCAATCAGCCCCAGCATTTT.

The chain joins TRBV12-3 or TRBV12-4 to TRBJ1-2; 10 bases map to TRBD1. This CDR3 has 13 amino acids. J gave up 13 bases and V 5 bases, and 10 bases lay outside the gene matches. The CDR3 is CASSPTGQGISTF. CDR3 nucleotides: TGTGCCAGCAGTCCGACGGGACAGGGGATCTCCACCTTC.

This clone was seen more than once but under ten times. The J gene is TRBJ1-6, the V gene TRBV11-2, with no clear D. CDR1 is SGHAT, CDR2 FQNNGV, per germline. This CDR3 comprises 14 residues. V was cut by 8 bases and J by 11 bases, with 19 bases left in between. CDR3 in DNA: TGTGCCAGCGGACGACCTAAGGAGGCAACACCCCTCCACTTT. Its translation: CASGRPKEATPLHF.

V and J are TRBV19 and TRBJ2-1, with TRBD2 identical over 10 bases. The CDR3 covers 20 residues. Germline V gene sequence: CDR1 LNHDA, CDR2 SQIVND (reference sequence). V trimming: 4 bases; J trimming: 1 base; junction bases outside the gene matches: 16. CDR3 nucleotides: TGTGCCAGTAGTAGATCTCTTCTAGCGGGAGTCTCCGAGTCCTACAATGAGCAGTTCTTC. Translation: CASSRSLLAGVSESYNEQFF.

The V gene is TRBV18, the J gene TRBJ2-3; 7 bases align to TRBD2. V was clipped by 3 bases and J by 1 base; unmatched bases: 7. The CDR3 spans 16 residues. CDR1 is KGHSH, CDR2 LQKENI, per germline. CDR3 coding DNA: TGTGCCAGCTCACCCTTTGTGGCGGGGGGCACAGATACGCAGTATTTT. Residues: CASSPFVAGGTDTQYF.

V gene TRBV18 combines with J gene TRBJ2-7, with TRBD1 identical over 7 bases. This CDR3 has 13 amino acids. The trim removed 5 bases at V and 5 bases at J, leaving 6 bases unmatched. The V gene's germline CDR1 is KGHSH and CDR2 LQKENI. For the CDR3, the DNA is TGTGCCAGCTCAATGACAGGGTCAAACGAGCAGTACTTC. Amino acid sequence: CASSMTGSNEQYF.

CDR3 region: CASSFPDQETQYF. The CDR3 DNA sequence: TGTGCCAGCAGCTTTCCAGACCAAGAGACCCAGTACTTC. The chain uses TRBV7-6 and TRBJ2-5; D is unclear. Trimming took off 3 bases at V and 0 bases at J, with 5 bases between the two ends. This CDR3 has 13 amino acids. Germline CDR1 SGHVS, CDR2 FNYEAQ. The full variable domain, in which reference TRBV7-6 and TRBJ2-5 provide the parts outside the CDR3, is GAGVSQSPRYKVTKRGQDVALRCDPISGHVSLYWYRQALGQGPEFLTYFNYEAQQDKSGLPNDRFSAERPEGSISTLTIQRTEQRDSAMYRCASSFPDQETQYFGPGTRLLVL.

This chain connects TRBV19 to TRBJ1-1; D may be TRBD1 (5 bases). V lost 4 bases and J 6 bases, leaving 9 bases between the germline ends. Germline V gene data show CDR1 as LNHDA and CDR2 as SQIVND (reference sequence). The CDR3 extends over 12 amino acids. The CDR3 region has the DNA TGTGCCAGTAGTACAGGGTTGGCTGAAGCTTTCTTT. Translating it yields CASSTGLAEAFF.

The chain's CDR3 is CASSFPGTDTQYF. CDR3 DNA: TGTGCCAGCAGTTTTCCGGGAACAGATACGCAGTATTTT. The J gene is TRBJ2-3, the V gene TRBV12-3 or TRBV12-4; TRBD2 might be the D (5 bases). V gave up 3 bases and J gave up 3 bases, with 7 bases separating them. The CDR3 loop spans 13 amino acids.

This clone came up a few times. The J gene is TRBJ1-1, the V gene TRBV5-1; D is possibly TRBD1 (5 bases). V was shortened by 0 bases and J by 0 bases, with 9 bases between the two germline ends. This CDR3 contains 15 residues. Germline assignment: CDR1 SGHRS and CDR2 YFSETQ. The CDR3 region is CASSLDPGMNTEAFF. In DNA form, the CDR3 reads TGCGCCAGCAGCTTGGATCCAGGGATGAACACTGAAGCTTTCTTT.

This clone was detected only a few times. The chain carries TRBV11-3 and TRBJ2-1; D is ambiguous. The CDR3 is made up of 16 amino acids. V gave up 6 bases and J gave up 8 bases, with 23 bases separating them. Germline CDR1 reads SGHNT; CDR2 reads YENEEA. The CDR3 nucleotides read TGTGCCAGCAGTGTAATGCCTGGAGCCCCCCGCTATGAGCAGTTCTTC. Its translation: CASSVMPGAPRYEQFF.

This clone was seen only once. The chain has TRBV27 and TRBJ2-7; 9 bases agree with TRBD1. This CDR3 region has 15 residues. The V segment lost 6 bases and the J segment 0 bases; nucleotides outside the gene matches: 6. Germline CDR1 MNHEY, CDR2 SMNVEV (reference sequence). The CDR3 sequence is CASRLGQGISYEQYF. In DNA form, the CDR3 reads TGTGCCAGCAGGCTGGGACAGGGTATCTCCTACGAGCAGTACTTC.

V usage is TRBV5-1 and J usage is TRBJ1-5; tentatively, D is TRBD1 (5 bases). The CDR3 covers 15 residues. V was clipped by 4 bases and J by 2 bases, with 13 bases between them. Germline CDR1 is SGHRS and CDR2 is YFSETQ. CDR3 sequence reads: CASSVDWGGNQPQHF. The CDR3 DNA reads as TGCGCCAGCAGCGTGGACTGGGGGGGCAATCAGCCCCAGCATTTT. The complete variable domain, with remaining parts taken from reference TRBV5-1 and TRBJ1-5, reads KAGVTQTPRYLIKTRGQQVTLSCSPISGHRSVSWYQQTPGQGLQFLFEYFSETQRNKGNFPGRFSGRQFSNSRSEMNVSTLELGDSALYLCASSVDWGGNQPQHFGDGTRLSIL.

The rearrangement joins TRBV24-1 to TRBJ1-1, with D hard to call. The germline V and J ends were trimmed by 5 bases and 4 bases, with 7 bases remaining between them. The CDR3 is made up of 12 amino acids. Germline V lookup: CDR1 KGHDR, CDR2 SFDVKD. CDR3 DNA sequence: TGTGCCACCAGTGGAGCGGGCACTGAAGCTTTCTTT. Its protein is CATSGAGTEAFF.

The chain couples TRBV5-1 to TRBJ1-1, with D tentatively TRBD1 (6 bases). V dropped 8 bases and J dropped 4 bases, with 15 bases sitting between them. Germline-derived CDR1 and CDR2 are SGHRS and YFSETQ. CDR3 length equals 13 residues. The CDR3 DNA follows: TGCGCCAGTTCGCCGGGGGGCCTCACTGAAGCTTTCTTT. Amino acid sequence: CASSPGGLTEAFF. The full variable domain, in which reference TRBV5-1 and TRBJ1-1 provide the parts outside the CDR3, is KAGVTQTPRYLIKTRGQQVTLSCSPISGHRSVSWYQQTPGQGLQFLFEYFSETQRNKGNFPGRFSGRQFSNSRSEMNVSTLELGDSALYLCASSPGGLTEAFFGQGTRLTVV.

J is TRBJ1-5 and V is TRBV19, with D hard to call. Looked up from germline, CDR1 is LNHDA and CDR2 is SQIVND (reference sequence). CDR3 length: 15 residues. Trimming removed 2 bases from V and 2 bases from J, with 10 bases in between. CDR3 nucleotides: TGTGCCAGTAGTATAAACAGTTTAGGCAATCAGCCCCAGCATTTT. Translation gives CASSINSLGNQPQHF.

The chain recombines TRBV11-2 with TRBJ1-3; 9 positions match TRBD1. V gave up 5 bases and J gave up 4 bases; unmatched junction bases: 3. The CDR3 sequence is 14 residues long. Germline V gene sequence: CDR1 SGHAT, CDR2 FQNNGV. CDR3 sequence: CASSTGQGGNTIYF. In DNA, the CDR3 is TGTGCCAGCAGCACAGGACAGGGGGGAAACACCATATATTTT.

This clone was recorded only once. The chain carries TRBV4-2 and TRBJ1-6; no clear D gene. V shed 3 bases and J shed 7 bases, with 10 bases lying between them. Germline CDR1 reads LGHNA; CDR2 reads YNFKEQ. CDR3 length: 14 amino acids. In DNA form, the CDR3 reads TGTGCCAGCAGCCAGTCTCACCGGAATTCACCCCTCCACTTT. It yields the protein CASSQSHRNSPLHF.

V gene TRBV18 combines with J gene TRBJ2-7; 11 bases are shared with TRBD2. Looked up from germline, CDR1 is KGHSH and CDR2 is LQKENI. V trimming: 3 bases; J trimming: 3 bases; junction bases outside the gene matches: 1. The CDR3 has 14 residues. CDR3 residues: CASSPLAGGYEQYF. The DNA for the CDR3 is TGTGCCAGCTCACCCCTAGCGGGAGGCTACGAGCAGTACTTC.

The chain couples TRBV6-5 to TRBJ1-6, with a tentative D call TRBD1 (5 bases). The germline CDR1 and CDR2 sequences are MNHEY and SVGAGI. CDR3 length: 13 amino acids. V was trimmed by 6 bases and J by 7 bases, leaving 10 bases between them. CDR3 bases: TGTGCCAGCAGGGACACCCTAAATTCACCCCTCCACTTT. Amino acid sequence: CASRDTLNSPLHF.